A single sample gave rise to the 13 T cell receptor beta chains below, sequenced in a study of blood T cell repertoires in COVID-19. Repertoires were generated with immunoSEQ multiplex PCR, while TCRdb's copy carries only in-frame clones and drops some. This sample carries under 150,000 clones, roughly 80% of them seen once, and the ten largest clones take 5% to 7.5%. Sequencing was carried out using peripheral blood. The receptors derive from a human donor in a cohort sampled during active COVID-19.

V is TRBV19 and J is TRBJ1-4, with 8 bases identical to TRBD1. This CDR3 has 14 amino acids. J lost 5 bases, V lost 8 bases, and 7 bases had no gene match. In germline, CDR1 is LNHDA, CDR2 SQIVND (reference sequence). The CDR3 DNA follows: TGTGCCAGTGGATCGGGACAGGTGAATGAAAAACTGTTTTTT. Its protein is CASGSGQVNEKLFF.

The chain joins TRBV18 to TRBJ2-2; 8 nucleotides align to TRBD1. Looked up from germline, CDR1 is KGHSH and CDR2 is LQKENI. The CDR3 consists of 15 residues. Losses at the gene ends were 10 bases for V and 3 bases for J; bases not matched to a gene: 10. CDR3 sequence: CATQGGQGDTGELFF. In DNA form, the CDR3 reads TGTGCCACCCAAGGAGGACAGGGAGACACCGGGGAGCTGTTTTTT.

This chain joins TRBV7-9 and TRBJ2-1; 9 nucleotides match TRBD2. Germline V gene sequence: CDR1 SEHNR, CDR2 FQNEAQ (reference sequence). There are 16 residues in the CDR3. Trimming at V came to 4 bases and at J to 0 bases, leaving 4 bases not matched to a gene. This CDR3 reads CASSYLSGSSYNEQFF. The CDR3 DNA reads TGTGCCAGCAGCTACCTTAGCGGGAGCTCCTACAATGAGCAGTTCTTC.

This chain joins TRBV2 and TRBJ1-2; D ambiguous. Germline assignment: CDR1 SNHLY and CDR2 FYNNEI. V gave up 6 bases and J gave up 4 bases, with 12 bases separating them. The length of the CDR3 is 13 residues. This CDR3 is CASSVLGSYGYTF. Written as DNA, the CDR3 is TGTGCCAGCAGCGTTTTAGGGAGCTATGGCTACACCTTC.

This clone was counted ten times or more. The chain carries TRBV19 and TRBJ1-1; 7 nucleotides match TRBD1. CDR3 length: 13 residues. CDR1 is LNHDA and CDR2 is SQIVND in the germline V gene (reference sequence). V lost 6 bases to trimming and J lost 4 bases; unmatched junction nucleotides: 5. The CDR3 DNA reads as TGTGCCAGTAGACCCGACAGGGCCACTGAAGCTTTCTTT. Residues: CASRPDRATEAFF. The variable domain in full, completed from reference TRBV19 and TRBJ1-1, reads DGGITQSPKYLFRKEGQNVTLSCEQNLNHDAMYWYRQDPGQGLRLIYYSQIVNDFQKGDIAEGYSVSREKKESFPLTVTSAQKNPTAFYLCASRPDRATEAFFGQGTRLTVV.

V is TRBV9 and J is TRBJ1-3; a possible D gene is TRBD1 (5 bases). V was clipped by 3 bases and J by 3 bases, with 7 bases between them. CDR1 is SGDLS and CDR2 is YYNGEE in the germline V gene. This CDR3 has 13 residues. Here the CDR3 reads CASSADSGNTIYF. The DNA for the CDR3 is TGTGCCAGCAGCGCTGACAGTGGAAACACCATATATTTT.

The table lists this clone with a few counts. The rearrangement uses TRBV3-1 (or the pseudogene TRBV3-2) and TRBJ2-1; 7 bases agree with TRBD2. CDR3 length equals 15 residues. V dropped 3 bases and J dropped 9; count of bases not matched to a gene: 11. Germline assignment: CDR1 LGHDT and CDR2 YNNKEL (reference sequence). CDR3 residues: CASSHPGGYDSEQFF. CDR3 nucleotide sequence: TGTGCCAGCAGCCACCCCGGGGGGTACGACAGTGAGCAGTTCTTC.

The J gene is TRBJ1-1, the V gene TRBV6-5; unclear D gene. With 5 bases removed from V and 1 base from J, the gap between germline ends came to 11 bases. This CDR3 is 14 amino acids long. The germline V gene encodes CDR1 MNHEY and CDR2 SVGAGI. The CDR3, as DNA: TGTGCCAGCAGTAGGGAGTCGGGGAACACTGAAGCTTTCTTT. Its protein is CASSRESGNTEAFF.

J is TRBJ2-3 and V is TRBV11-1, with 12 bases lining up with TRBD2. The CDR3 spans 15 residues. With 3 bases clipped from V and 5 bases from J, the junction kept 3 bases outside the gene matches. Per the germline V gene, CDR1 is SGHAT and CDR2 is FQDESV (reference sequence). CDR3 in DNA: TGTGCCAGCAGCTTGCTAGCGGGGGGGGTAGATACGCAGTATTTT. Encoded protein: CASSLLAGGVDTQYF.

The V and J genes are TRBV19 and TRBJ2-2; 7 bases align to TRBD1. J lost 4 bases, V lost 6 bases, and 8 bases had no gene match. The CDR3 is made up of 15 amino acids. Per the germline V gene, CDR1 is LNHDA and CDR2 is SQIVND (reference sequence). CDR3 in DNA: TGTGCCAGTAGGAAAGACAGGGAATTCACCGGGGAGCTGTTTTTT. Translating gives CASRKDREFTGELFF.

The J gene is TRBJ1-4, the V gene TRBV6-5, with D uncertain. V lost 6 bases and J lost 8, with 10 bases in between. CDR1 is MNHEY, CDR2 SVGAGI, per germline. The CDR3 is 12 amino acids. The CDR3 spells CASRREREKLFF. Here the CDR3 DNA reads TGTGCCAGCAGGCGGGAGAGGGAAAAACTGTTTTTT.

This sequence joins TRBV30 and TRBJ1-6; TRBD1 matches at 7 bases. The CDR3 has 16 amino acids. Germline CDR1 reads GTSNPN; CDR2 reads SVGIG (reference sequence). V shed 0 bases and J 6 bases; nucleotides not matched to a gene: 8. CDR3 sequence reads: CAWSVPQGMTNSPLHF. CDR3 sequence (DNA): TGTGCCTGGAGTGTACCACAGGGGATGACTAATTCACCCCTCCACTTT. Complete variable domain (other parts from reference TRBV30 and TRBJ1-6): SQTIHQWPATLVQPVGSPLSLECTVEGTSNPNLYWYRQAAGRGLQLLFYSVGIGQISSEVPQNLSASRPQDRQFILSSKKLLLSDSGFYLCAWSVPQGMTNSPLHFGNGTRLTVT.

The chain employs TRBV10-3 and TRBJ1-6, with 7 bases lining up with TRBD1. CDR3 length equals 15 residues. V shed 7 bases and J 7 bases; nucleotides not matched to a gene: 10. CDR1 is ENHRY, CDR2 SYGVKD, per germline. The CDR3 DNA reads TGTGCCATCAACTCGGGGGACAGTGAAAATTCACCCCTCCACTTT. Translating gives CAINSGDSENSPLHF.